Listed below are T cell receptor beta chains from one sample, sequenced in a study of blood T cells in healthy people across ages. From the 5' RACE reads, TCRdb called clonotypes with MiXCR, one entry per CDR3 protein. The data contain 1.8 million or so distinct CDR3 sequences, about two fifths of them seen just once; the ten biggest clones take up about 23%. Specimen: blood. These receptors were taken from a human donor in good health. The CDR3 runs from the conserved cysteine through the conserved F or W. Fields, in order: clone size, D gene, V gene, J gene, CDR3 protein, CDR3 DNA. D genes are given only for firm matches. The listing skips clone size in some rows; elsewhere it reads once, few, many or a size class.

size: NA; D: NA; V: TRBV30; J: TRBJ2-6; CDR3: CAWTPGGSGANVLTF; DNA: TGTGCCTGGACTCCAGGGGGGAGTGGGGCCAACGTCCTGACTTTC
size: few; D: TRBD1; V: TRBV7-2; J: TRBJ1-2; CDR3: CASSLRGQPRNYGYTF; DNA: TGTGCCAGCAGCTTAAGGGGACAGCCAAGAAACTATGGCTACACCTTC
size: NA; D: TRBD1; V: TRBV12-3/TRBV12-4; J: TRBJ1-2; CDR3: CASSFDKGAFGYTF; DNA: TGTGCCAGCAGTTTCGACAAGGGGGCTTTTGGCTACACCTTC
size: NA; D: TRBD2; V: TRBV20-1; J: TRBJ2-1; CDR3: CSARDAGGRYNEQFF; DNA: TGCAGTGCTAGAGACGCGGGGGGGAGATACAATGAGCAGTTCTTC
size: NA; D: TRBD2; V: TRBV5-5; J: TRBJ2-1; CDR3: CASSFGLAGGSNEQFF; DNA: TGTGCCAGCAGCTTTGGTCTAGCGGGGGGGTCGAATGAGCAGTTCTTC
size: few; D: NA; V: TRBV7-9; J: TRBJ1-4; CDR3: CASSPNLGTSNEKLFF; DNA: TGTGCCAGCAGTCCTAACCTGGGGACAAGTAATGAAAAACTGTTTTTT
size: NA; D: TRBD2; V: TRBV7-2; J: TRBJ2-7; CDR3: CASSSGGPSNEQYF; DNA: TGTGCCAGCAGCTCGGGAGGGCCAAGCAACGAGCAGTACTTC
size: few; D: TRBD2; V: TRBV7-9; J: TRBJ2-5; CDR3: CASSISSGGAYETQYF; DNA: TGTGCCAGCAGCATTTCTAGCGGGGGGGCCTATGAGACCCAGTACTTC
size: NA; D: NA; V: TRBV6-2/TRBV6-3; J: TRBJ2-7; CDR3: CASRNLRGSYEQYF; DNA: TGTGCCAGCAGGAATCTCCGGGGCTCCTACGAGCAGTACTTC
size: many; D: NA; V: TRBV28; J: TRBJ2-7; CDR3: CASRQSGSYEQYF; DNA: TGTGCCAGCAGACAATCGGGGAGCTACGAGCAGTACTTC
size: few; D: TRBD2; V: TRBV7-2; J: TRBJ2-5; CDR3: CASSLQRGAQETQYF; DNA: TGTGCCAGCAGCCTCCAGCGGGGGGCCCAAGAGACCCAGTACTTC
size: many; D: NA; V: TRBV6-5; J: TRBJ2-7; CDR3: CASSWGQGPYEQYF; DNA: TGTGCCAGCAGTTGGGGTCAGGGGCCCTACGAGCAGTACTTC
size: NA; D: NA; V: TRBV6-1; J: TRBJ2-2; CDR3: CASSVGRADTGELFF; DNA: TGTGCCAGCAGTGTTGGCAGGGCGGACACCGGGGAGCTGTTTTTT
size: NA; D: NA; V: TRBV4-2; J: TRBJ2-3; CDR3: CASSQDGRGIDTQYF; DNA: TGTGCCAGCAGCCAAGACGGGCGAGGCATAGATACGCAGTATTTT
size: NA; D: NA; V: TRBV5-1; J: TRBJ1-2; CDR3: CASSSSSARGDGYTF; DNA: TGCGCCAGCAGCTCTTCCTCCGCCCGTGGAGATGGCTACACCTTC
size: NA; D: NA; V: TRBV4-3; J: TRBJ1-2; CDR3: CASSMRGYYGYTF; DNA: TGCGCCAGCAGCATGCGGGGTTACTATGGCTACACCTTC
size: NA; D: TRBD1; V: TRBV5-1; J: TRBJ1-1; CDR3: CASSWGQLSTEAFF; DNA: TGCGCCAGCAGCTGGGGACAGCTGAGCACTGAAGCTTTCTTT
size: few; D: TRBD1; V: TRBV2; J: TRBJ1-6; CDR3: CASSPGQARLTPLHF; DNA: TGTGCCAGCAGCCCCGGACAGGCCAGATTAACACCCCTCCACTTT
size: few; D: NA; V: TRBV24-1; J: TRBJ2-5; CDR3: CATSDLRLEETQYF; DNA: TGTGCCACCAGTGATTTGCGGCTAGAGGAGACCCAGTACTTC
size: many; D: NA; V: TRBV20-1; J: TRBJ1-1; CDR3: CSALDLRDTEAFF; DNA: TGCAGTGCCCTTGATCTGCGGGACACTGAAGCTTTCTTT
size: NA; D: NA; V: TRBV20-1; J: TRBJ2-1; CDR3: CSARDAGLSFEQFF; DNA: TGCAGTGCTAGGGATGCGGGGCTGAGTTTTGAGCAGTTCTTC
size: NA; D: NA; V: TRBV5-1; J: TRBJ2-5; CDR3: CASSADGTQETQYF; DNA: TGCGCCAGCAGCGCGGACGGGACGCAAGAGACCCAGTACTTC
size: many; D: NA; V: TRBV6-5; J: TRBJ1-4; CDR3: CASQQGIWEKLFF; DNA: TGTGCCAGCCAACAGGGTATTTGGGAAAAACTGTTTTTT
size: NA; D: NA; V: TRBV29-1; J: TRBJ2-1; CDR3: CSVEGTAALNNEQFF; DNA: TGCAGCGTTGAAGGCACGGCGGCCCTGAACAATGAGCAGTTCTTC
size: many; D: TRBD1; V: TRBV5-1; J: TRBJ2-5; CDR3: CASSPDRVETQYF; DNA: TGTGCCAGCAGTCCGGACAGGGTAGAGACCCAGTACTTC
size: NA; D: NA; V: TRBV20-1; J: TRBJ1-1; CDR3: CSAPGLGAEAFF; DNA: TGCAGTGCTCCCGGACTGGGCGCTGAAGCTTTCTTT
size: NA; D: TRBD1; V: TRBV12-3/TRBV12-4; J: TRBJ2-4; CDR3: CASSPLGQGNNIQYF; DNA: TGTGCCAGCAGCCCACTCGGACAGGGTAACAACATTCAGTACTTC
size: once; D: NA; V: TRBV4-3; J: TRBJ1-4; CDR3: CASSHEGLANEKLFF; DNA: TGCGCCAGCAGCCATGAAGGACTAGCTAATGAAAAACTGTTTTTT
size: few; D: TRBD1; V: TRBV4-2; J: TRBJ1-1; CDR3: CASSQTPTGVASEAFF; DNA: TGTGCCAGCAGCCAGACTCCGACAGGGGTAGCGTCTGAAGCTTTCTTT
size: NA; D: NA; V: TRBV15; J: TRBJ2-5; CDR3: CATSRPSRETQYF; DNA: TGTGCCACCAGCAGACCAAGTCGGGAGACCCAGTACTTC
size: once; D: NA; V: TRBV7-2; J: TRBJ1-5; CDR3: CASSPRGGLVQPQHF; DNA: TGTGCCAGCAGCCCAAGGGGGGGCTTAGTTCAGCCCCAGCATTTT
size: NA; D: NA; V: TRBV12-3/TRBV12-4; J: TRBJ2-2; CDR3: CASGVGGGRELFF; DNA: TGTGCCAGCGGTGTGGGTGGAGGCAGGGAGCTGTTTTTT
size: NA; D: NA; V: TRBV6-5; J: TRBJ2-4; CDR3: CASSEGDSRDIQYF; DNA: TGTGCCAGCAGTGAAGGGGACTCAAGGGACATTCAGTACTTC
size: few; D: NA; V: TRBV10-3; J: TRBJ2-5; CDR3: CAIRRGVQETQYF; DNA: TGTGCCATCAGGAGGGGCGTCCAAGAGACCCAGTACTTC
size: many; D: NA; V: TRBV9; J: TRBJ1-2; CDR3: CASSVGVVWGPYGYTF; DNA: TGTGCCAGCAGCGTAGGGGTCGTTTGGGGCCCATATGGCTACACCTTC
size: NA; D: NA; V: TRBV4-1; J: TRBJ1-2; CDR3: CASSLTPRMGIYGYTF; DNA: TGCGCCAGCAGCCTGACACCGAGGATGGGGATCTATGGCTACACCTTC
size: NA; D: NA; V: TRBV9; J: TRBJ2-1; CDR3: CASSGGNNEQFF; DNA: TGTGCCAGCAGTGGGGGGAACAATGAGCAGTTCTTC
size: NA; D: TRBD2; V: TRBV20-1; J: TRBJ2-1; CDR3: CSAIKAGAYNEQFF; DNA: TGCAGTGCTATTAAAGCGGGGGCGTACAATGAGCAGTTCTTC
size: few; D: NA; V: TRBV7-3; J: TRBJ1-6; CDR3: CASSLTGPTYNSPLHF; DNA: TGTGCCAGCAGCTTAACGGGACCGACCTATAATTCACCCCTCCACTTT
size: NA; D: TRBD1; V: TRBV28; J: TRBJ2-7; CDR3: CASSLYGTGGYEQYF; DNA: TGTGCCAGCAGTTTATACGGGACAGGGGGCTATGAGCAGTACTTC
size: NA; D: NA; V: TRBV5-6; J: TRBJ1-2; CDR3: CASSHYGEAYGYTF; DNA: TGTGCCAGCAGCCACTATGGAGAGGCCTATGGCTACACCTTC
size: NA; D: NA; V: TRBV20-1; J: TRBJ1-2; CDR3: CSARTMGYTF; DNA: TGCAGTGCTAGGACGATGGGCTACACCTTC
size: few; D: NA; V: TRBV5-1; J: TRBJ1-1; CDR3: CASSFSGDQSEAFF; DNA: TGCGCCAGCAGCTTCAGCGGGGATCAATCTGAAGCTTTCTTT
size: NA; D: NA; V: TRBV3-1; J: TRBJ1-2; CDR3: CASSQGNSYGYTF; DNA: TGTGCCAGCAGCCAGGGAAATAGCTATGGCTACACCTTC
size: NA; D: NA; V: TRBV6-1; J: TRBJ1-4; CDR3: CASSVTADATNEKLFF; DNA: TGTGCCAGCAGTGTTACAGCGGATGCAACTAATGAAAAACTGTTTTTT
size: NA; D: NA; V: TRBV20-1; J: TRBJ1-2; CDR3: CSARVGGFGYTF; DNA: TGCAGTGCTAGAGTCGGAGGCTTCGGCTACACCTTC
size: few; D: TRBD2; V: TRBV12-3/TRBV12-4; J: TRBJ2-7; CDR3: CASTFGGVGYEQYF; DNA: TGTGCCAGCACCTTCGGGGGGGTTGGCTACGAGCAGTACTTC
size: NA; D: NA; V: TRBV2; J: TRBJ2-1; CDR3: CASSIAWLRHNEQFF; DNA: TGTGCCAGCAGTATCGCGTGGCTGAGGCACAATGAGCAGTTCTTC
size: many; D: NA; V: TRBV12-3/TRBV12-4; J: TRBJ2-7; CDR3: CASSLGQIYYEQYF; DNA: TGTGCCAGCAGTTTAGGACAGATCTACTACGAGCAGTACTTC
size: NA; D: TRBD2; V: TRBV7-2; J: TRBJ2-3; CDR3: CASSLLRGVPDTQYF; DNA: TGTGCCAGCAGCTTACTACGGGGGGTCCCAGATACGCAGTATTTT
size: NA; D: NA; V: TRBV19; J: TRBJ1-5; CDR3: CASSIISNSNQPQHF; DNA: TGTGCCAGTAGTATAATTTCGAATAGCAATCAGCCCCAGCATTTT
size: few; D: NA; V: TRBV6-2/TRBV6-3; J: TRBJ1-2; CDR3: CASSPRWGLDYGYTF; DNA: TGTGCCAGCAGTCCGCGGTGGGGCCTTGACTATGGCTACACCTTC
size: NA; D: NA; V: TRBV11-1; J: TRBJ2-1; CDR3: CASSKGLGNEQFF; DNA: TGTGCCAGCAGCAAGGGGTTGGGCAATGAGCAGTTCTTC
size: once; D: NA; V: TRBV7-8; J: TRBJ2-2; CDR3: CASSLDPGTTNTGELFF; DNA: TGTGCCAGCAGCCTAGATCCAGGGACCACGAACACCGGGGAGCTGTTTTTT
size: few; D: NA; V: TRBV7-6; J: TRBJ1-5; CDR3: CASSDLPGANQPQHF; DNA: TGTGCCAGCAGCGATCTACCGGGAGCTAATCAGCCCCAGCATTTT